This TCR beta chain was retrieved from a study of T-cell reconstitution after alpha-beta-depleted transplantation in children. This CDR3 is 15 amino acids long. The V gene's germline CDR1 is SGDLS and CDR2 YYNGEE. Between the trimmed V and J ends, which lost 3 bases and 7 bases, there was a span of 17 bases. During its preparation, the TCRbeta library received unique molecular identifiers. One entry per CDR3 protein results from TCRdb running MiXCR on the PCR reads. Of 3,000 to 4,500 distinct CDR3 sequences in the sample, roughly a quarter were seen once. This clonotype counts as medium-sized. Sequenced here: PBMCs, mostly from graft donor cells, sampled 60 days after TCRalphabeta/CD19-depleted stem cell transplant. The J gene is TRBJ1-5, the V gene TRBV9; possibly TRBD1 for D (6 bases). The source is a boy under three years old who had a stem cell transplant for acute myeloid leukemia, so the T cells may come from the graft donor. CDR3 DNA: TGTGCCAGCAGCGCACAGGGCGAGGGAAGGCAGCCCCAGCATTTT. Translation: CASSAQGEGRQPQHF.